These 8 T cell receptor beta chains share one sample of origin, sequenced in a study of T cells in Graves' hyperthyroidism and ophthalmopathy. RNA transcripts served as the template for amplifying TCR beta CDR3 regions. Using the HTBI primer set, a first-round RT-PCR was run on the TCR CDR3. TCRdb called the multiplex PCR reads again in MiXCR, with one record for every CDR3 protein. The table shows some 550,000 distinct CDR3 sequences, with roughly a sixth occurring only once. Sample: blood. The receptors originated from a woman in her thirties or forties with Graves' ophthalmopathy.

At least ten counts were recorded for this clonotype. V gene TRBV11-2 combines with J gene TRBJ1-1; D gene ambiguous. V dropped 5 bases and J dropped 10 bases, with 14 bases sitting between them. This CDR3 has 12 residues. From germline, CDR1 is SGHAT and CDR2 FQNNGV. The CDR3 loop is CASSAPMETAFF. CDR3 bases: TGTGCCAGCAGCGCCCCAATGGAAACAGCTTTCTTT. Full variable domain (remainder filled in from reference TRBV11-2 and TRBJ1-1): EAGVAQSPRYKIIEKRQSVAFWCNPISGHATLYWYQQILGQGPKLLIQFQNNGVVDDSQLPKDRFSAERLKGVDSTLKIQPAKLEDSAVYLCASSAPMETAFFGQGTRLTVV.

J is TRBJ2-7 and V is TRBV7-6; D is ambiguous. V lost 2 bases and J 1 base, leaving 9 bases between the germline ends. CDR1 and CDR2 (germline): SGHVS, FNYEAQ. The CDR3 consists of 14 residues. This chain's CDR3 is CASSLTSRSYEQYF. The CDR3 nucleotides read TGTGCCAGCAGCTTAACCTCCAGGTCCTACGAGCAGTACTTC.

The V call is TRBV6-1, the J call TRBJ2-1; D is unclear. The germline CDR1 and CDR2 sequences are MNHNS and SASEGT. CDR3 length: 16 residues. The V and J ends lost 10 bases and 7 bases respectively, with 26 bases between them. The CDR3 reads CATKLVFQNVGNEQFF. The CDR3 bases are TGTGCCACCAAGCTAGTGTTTCAGAATGTAGGGAATGAGCAGTTCTTC.

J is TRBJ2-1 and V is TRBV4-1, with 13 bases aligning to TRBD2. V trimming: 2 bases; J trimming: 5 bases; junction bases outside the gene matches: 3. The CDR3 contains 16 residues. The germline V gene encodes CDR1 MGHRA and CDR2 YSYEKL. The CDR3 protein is CASSQPTSGRDNEQFF. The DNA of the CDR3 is TGCGCCAGCAGCCAACCAACTAGCGGGAGGGACAATGAGCAGTTCTTC.

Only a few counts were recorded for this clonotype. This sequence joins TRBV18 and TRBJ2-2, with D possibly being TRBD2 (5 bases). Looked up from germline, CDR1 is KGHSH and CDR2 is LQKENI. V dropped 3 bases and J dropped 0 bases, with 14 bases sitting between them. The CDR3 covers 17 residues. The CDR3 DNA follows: TGTGCCAGCTCACCCCTAGCACCCCTCGCGAACACCGGGGAGCTGTTTTTT. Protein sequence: CASSPLAPLANTGELFF.

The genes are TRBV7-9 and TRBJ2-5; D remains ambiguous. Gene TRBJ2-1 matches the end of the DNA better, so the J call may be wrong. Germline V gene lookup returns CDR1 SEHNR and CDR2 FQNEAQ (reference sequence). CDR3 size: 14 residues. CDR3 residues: CASSFSGTQETQFF. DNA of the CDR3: TGTGCCAGCAGCTTCTCCGGTACCCAAGAGACCCAGTTCTTC.

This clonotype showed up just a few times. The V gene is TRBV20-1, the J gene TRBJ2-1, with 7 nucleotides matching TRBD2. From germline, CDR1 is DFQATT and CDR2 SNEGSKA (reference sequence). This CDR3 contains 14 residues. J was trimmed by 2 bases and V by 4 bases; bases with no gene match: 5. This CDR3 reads CSAITSVPYNEQFF. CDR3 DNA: TGCAGTGCTATTACTAGCGTTCCCTACAATGAGCAGTTCTTC.

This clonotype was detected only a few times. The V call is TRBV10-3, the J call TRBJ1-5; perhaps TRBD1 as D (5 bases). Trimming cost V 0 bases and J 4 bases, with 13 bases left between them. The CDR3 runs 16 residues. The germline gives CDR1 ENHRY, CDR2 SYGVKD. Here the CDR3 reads CAISESRVRGNQPQHF. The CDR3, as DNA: TGTGCCATCAGTGAGTCCAGGGTGCGGGGAAATCAGCCCCAGCATTTT.